These 14 T cell receptor beta chains were sequenced from one sample in a study of T cell changes during pregnancy in multiple sclerosis. Assay: immunoSEQ multiplex PCR; the TCRdb copy retains only in-frame clones and omits some. The sample carries tens of thousands of clones, about 94% recorded once. Specimen: CD8+ T cells from peripheral blood mononuclear cells, collected after pregnancy. The receptors originated from a female donor with multiple sclerosis, enrolled in a pregnancy study.

The V gene is TRBV5-1, the J gene TRBJ2-3, with TRBD2 matching 9 bases. Germline CDR1 is SGHRS and CDR2 is YFSETQ. The ends lost 4 bases at V and 4 bases at J; junction bases unmatched: 13. The CDR3 length is 17 residues. The CDR3 DNA follows: TGCGCCAGCAGCGACCGAGGGGTGATAGCGGGGGCAGATACGCAGTATTTT. It translates to CASSDRGVIAGADTQYF.

V usage is TRBV6-6 and J usage is TRBJ1-4; 7 positions match TRBD1. Germline lookup yields CDR1 MNHNY and CDR2 SVGAGI (reference sequence). The CDR3 contains 15 residues. The junction had 9 bases not matched to a gene; V was cut back by 4 bases and J by 7 bases. CDR3 loop: CASSSSTGFGEKLFF. The CDR3 DNA reads as TGTGCCAGCAGTTCCTCGACAGGGTTTGGTGAAAAACTGTTTTTT.

This clone was observed once. The chain joins TRBV13 to TRBJ2-7; TRBD1 is a possible D gene (6 bases). This CDR3 is built from 12 residues. The V and J ends lost 8 bases and 7 bases respectively, with 15 bases between them. Germline CDR1 is PRHDT and CDR2 is FYEKMQ (reference sequence). The CDR3 spells CASCRVRGEQYF. The CDR3 bases are TGTGCCAGCTGCAGGGTTAGGGGGGAGCAGTACTTC.

V gene TRBV7-9 combines with J gene TRBJ2-1; D remains unclear. This CDR3 region has 13 residues. In germline, CDR1 is SEHNR, CDR2 FQNEAQ (reference sequence). Trimming pared 5 bases from V and 10 bases from J, leaving 15 bases between. The DNA for the CDR3 is TGTGCCAGCAGCGGCACCCCTAGGCGGGAGCAGTTCTTC. Translating gives CASSGTPRREQFF.

The gene calls are TRBV7-9 and TRBJ2-7; D might be TRBD1 (6 bases). The CDR3 runs 15 residues. CDR1 SEHNR and CDR2 FQNEAQ come from the germline V gene (reference sequence). V was pared by 5 bases and J by 4 bases, with 18 bases between. In nucleotides, the CDR3 is TGTGCCAGCAGCCCATTAGAAAGACAGGTTTACGAGCAGTACTTC. It codes for CASSPLERQVYEQYF. Full variable domain (remainder filled in from reference TRBV7-9 and TRBJ2-7): DTGVSQNPRHKITKRGQNVTFRCDPISEHNRLYWYRQTLGQGPEFLTYFQNEAQLEKSRLLSDRFSAERPKGSFSTLEIQRTEQGDSAMYLCASSPLERQVYEQYFGPGTRLTVT.

This clone was seen a single time. V and J are TRBV27 and TRBJ2-3, with 7 bases fitting TRBD2. After removal of 2 bases from V and 8 bases from J, the junction contained 1 base not matched to a gene. CDR3 length: 12 residues. Per germline, CDR1 MNHEY and CDR2 SMNVEV (reference sequence). The CDR3 DNA follows: TGTGCCAGCAGTTTAGGGAGGGCTACGCAGTATTTT. Translating gives CASSLGRATQYF.

V and J are TRBV27 and TRBJ2-7; a possible D gene is TRBD2 (7 bases). The CDR3 contains 13 residues. Germline V CDR1 and CDR2: MNHEY, SMNVEV (reference sequence). Trimming took 3 bases from V and 2 from J, leaving 8 bases between them. The CDR3 region is CASSLGGPYEQYF. The CDR3 nucleotides are TGTGCCAGCAGTTTGGGGGGGCCCTACGAGCAGTACTTC.

This chain links TRBV7-6 with TRBJ2-4; possibly TRBD2 for D (6 bases). Germline CDR1 and CDR2: SGHVS and FNYEAQ. This CDR3 is built from 14 residues. V gave up 5 bases and J gave up 5 bases, with 13 bases separating them. CDR3 coding DNA: TGTGCCAGCAGCCCCTGGGGGGAAGAAAACATTCAGTACTTC. Translated, it gives CASSPWGEENIQYF.

This chain joins TRBV6-5 and TRBJ2-7; D is perhaps TRBD2 (7 bases). V gave up 6 bases and J gave up 2 bases, with 11 bases separating them. CDR3 length equals 13 residues. The germline gives CDR1 MNHEY, CDR2 SVGAGI. The CDR3 spells CASRNGGPYEQYF. Written as DNA, the CDR3 is TGTGCCAGCAGAAACGGGGGGCCCTACGAGCAGTACTTC.

This clone was recorded only once. The chain carries TRBV6-1 and TRBJ2-1, with 10 bases aligning to TRBD2. This CDR3 spans 16 amino acids. The V segment lost 2 bases and the J segment 6 bases; nucleotides outside the gene matches: 7. The germline V gene encodes CDR1 MNHNS and CDR2 SASEGT. Here the CDR3 DNA reads TGTGCCAGCAGTGAACATCTAGCGGGAGCCGGCAATGAGCAGTTCTTC. Its translation: CASSEHLAGAGNEQFF.

J is TRBJ1-2 and V is TRBV7-9, with D tentatively TRBD1 (6 bases). This CDR3 comprises 17 residues. The germline V and J ends were trimmed by 5 bases and 0 bases, with 19 bases remaining between them. The V gene's germline CDR1 is SEHNR and CDR2 FQNEAQ (reference sequence). The DNA of the CDR3 is TGTGCCAGCAGCCCAGCCCGGGGGGCGATACCTAACTATGGCTACACCTTC. The encoded protein is CASSPARGAIPNYGYTF. Looking up the rest from reference TRBV7-9 and TRBJ1-2 gives the full variable domain: DTGVSQNPRHKITKRGQNVTFRCDPISEHNRLYWYRQTLGQGPEFLTYFQNEAQLEKSRLLSDRFSAERPKGSFSTLEIQRTEQGDSAMYLCASSPARGAIPNYGYTFGSGTRLTVV.

The chain has TRBV25-1 and TRBJ1-2; 8 bases are a match to TRBD1. The germline CDR1 and CDR2 sequences are MGHDK and SYGVNS. Trimming at V came to 1 base and at J to 8 bases, leaving 18 bases not matched to a gene. The CDR3 runs 18 residues. The CDR3 protein is CASSESGGLYIRGEGYTF. DNA of the CDR3: TGTGCCAGCAGTGAATCAGGGGGCCTCTATATTCGCGGGGAAGGCTACACCTTC.

The chain links TRBV30 to TRBJ2-3; 10 bases align to TRBD1. V shed 5 bases, J shed 4 bases, and the junction held 3 bases outside the gene matches. The CDR3 sequence is 13 residues long. Per the germline V gene, CDR1 is GTSNPN and CDR2 is SVGIG (reference sequence). Written as DNA, the CDR3 is TGTGCCTGGGGAGGACAGGGGGCAGATACGCAGTATTTT. As protein: CAWGGQGADTQYF.

The J gene is TRBJ2-2, the V gene TRBV7-9; D is uncertain. Germline V lookup: CDR1 SEHNR, CDR2 FQNEAQ (reference sequence). Trimming left V 5 bases short and J 1 base short, with 11 bases between. The CDR3 has 15 residues. DNA of the CDR3: TGTGCCAGCAGCCCCCAAAACAAGAACACCGGGGAGCTGTTTTTT. Translating gives CASSPQNKNTGELFF. Full variable domain (outside the CDR3, taken from reference TRBV7-9 and TRBJ2-2): DTGVSQNPRHKITKRGQNVTFRCDPISEHNRLYWYRQTLGQGPEFLTYFQNEAQLEKSRLLSDRFSAERPKGSFSTLEIQRTEQGDSAMYLCASSPQNKNTGELFFGEGSRLTVL.